This TCR beta chain was retrieved from a study of HIV-infected children after antiretroviral therapy interruption. About the study: Children were on planned treatment interruption or continuous treatment. Study-level findings and limits: Sorted CD45RA+ naive cells might include minor non-naive CD45RA+ cells. The Gini coefficient of naive CD4+ repertoires rose, returning to baseline by 3 years.

Germline assignment: CDR1 SGHAT and CDR2 FQNNGV. The CDR3 totals 13 residues. V was trimmed by 5 bases and J by 1 base, leaving 8 bases between them. The treatment: PENTA 11 planned treatment interruption arm or continuous ART arm. This clonotype was observed at least ten times. Antigen unknown. Unique molecular identifiers were included in an RNA-based 3' RACE TCR library. In TCRdb, the 3' RACE reads were re-called with MiXCR into one record per CDR3 protein. Here the sample spans roughly 46,000 distinct CDR3 sequences, roughly 4.5% being singletons. The chain combines TRBV11-2 with TRBJ1-2; D unclear. Sample: CD45RA+ CD4+ T cells from PBMCs, pooled from several time points, taken from a donor given antiretroviral therapy, either interrupted or continuous. Documented subset: naive CD4+ CD45RA+ CD45RO- T cells. The receptor's source is a pool of human donors with HIV. The CDR3 spells CASSPDGNYGYTF. For the CDR3, the DNA is TGTGCCAGCAGCCCGGACGGTAACTATGGCTACACCTTC.